This T cell receptor beta chain was found in a study of follicular helper T cells after annual influenza vaccination. Study-wide results and caveats: Productive TCRB sequences came from only about 8.5-21% of cells. Day 7 ICOS+CD38+ clones later appeared mostly in ICOS-CD38- cTfh.

Worth noting for this clone: Antigen: not known.

Time point given: 2014-2015 season, 7 days after vaccination. Donors were community-dwelling with no influenza vaccine in the prior 6 months. Sorted cTfh were non-naive CD4+CXCR5+PD-1+, either ICOS+CD38+ or ICOS-CD38-. The protocol was immunoSEQ multiplex PCR, while the TCRdb copy is restricted to in-frame clones and leaves out a portion. Among around 10,000 clones listed, more than 80% were seen once. The sample was CXCR5+ CD38- circulating T follicular helper cells from blood, taken 7 days after influenza vaccination. Stated subset: circulating Tfh, non-naive CD4+CXCR5+PD-1+ (ICOS+CD38+ or ICOS-CD38-). The TCR sequence derives from an adult who received the influenza vaccine.

The CDR3 DNA is TGTGCCAGCAACCTCGGGAGCGGGGGTTACAATGAGCAGTTCTTC. Residues: CASNLGSGGYNEQFF. This chain connects TRBV7-3 to TRBJ2-1; 8 bases agree with TRBD2. The CDR3 totals 15 residues. The germline CDR1 and CDR2 sequences are SGHTA and FQGTGA. J was trimmed by 4 bases and V by 7 bases; bases with no gene match: 9.